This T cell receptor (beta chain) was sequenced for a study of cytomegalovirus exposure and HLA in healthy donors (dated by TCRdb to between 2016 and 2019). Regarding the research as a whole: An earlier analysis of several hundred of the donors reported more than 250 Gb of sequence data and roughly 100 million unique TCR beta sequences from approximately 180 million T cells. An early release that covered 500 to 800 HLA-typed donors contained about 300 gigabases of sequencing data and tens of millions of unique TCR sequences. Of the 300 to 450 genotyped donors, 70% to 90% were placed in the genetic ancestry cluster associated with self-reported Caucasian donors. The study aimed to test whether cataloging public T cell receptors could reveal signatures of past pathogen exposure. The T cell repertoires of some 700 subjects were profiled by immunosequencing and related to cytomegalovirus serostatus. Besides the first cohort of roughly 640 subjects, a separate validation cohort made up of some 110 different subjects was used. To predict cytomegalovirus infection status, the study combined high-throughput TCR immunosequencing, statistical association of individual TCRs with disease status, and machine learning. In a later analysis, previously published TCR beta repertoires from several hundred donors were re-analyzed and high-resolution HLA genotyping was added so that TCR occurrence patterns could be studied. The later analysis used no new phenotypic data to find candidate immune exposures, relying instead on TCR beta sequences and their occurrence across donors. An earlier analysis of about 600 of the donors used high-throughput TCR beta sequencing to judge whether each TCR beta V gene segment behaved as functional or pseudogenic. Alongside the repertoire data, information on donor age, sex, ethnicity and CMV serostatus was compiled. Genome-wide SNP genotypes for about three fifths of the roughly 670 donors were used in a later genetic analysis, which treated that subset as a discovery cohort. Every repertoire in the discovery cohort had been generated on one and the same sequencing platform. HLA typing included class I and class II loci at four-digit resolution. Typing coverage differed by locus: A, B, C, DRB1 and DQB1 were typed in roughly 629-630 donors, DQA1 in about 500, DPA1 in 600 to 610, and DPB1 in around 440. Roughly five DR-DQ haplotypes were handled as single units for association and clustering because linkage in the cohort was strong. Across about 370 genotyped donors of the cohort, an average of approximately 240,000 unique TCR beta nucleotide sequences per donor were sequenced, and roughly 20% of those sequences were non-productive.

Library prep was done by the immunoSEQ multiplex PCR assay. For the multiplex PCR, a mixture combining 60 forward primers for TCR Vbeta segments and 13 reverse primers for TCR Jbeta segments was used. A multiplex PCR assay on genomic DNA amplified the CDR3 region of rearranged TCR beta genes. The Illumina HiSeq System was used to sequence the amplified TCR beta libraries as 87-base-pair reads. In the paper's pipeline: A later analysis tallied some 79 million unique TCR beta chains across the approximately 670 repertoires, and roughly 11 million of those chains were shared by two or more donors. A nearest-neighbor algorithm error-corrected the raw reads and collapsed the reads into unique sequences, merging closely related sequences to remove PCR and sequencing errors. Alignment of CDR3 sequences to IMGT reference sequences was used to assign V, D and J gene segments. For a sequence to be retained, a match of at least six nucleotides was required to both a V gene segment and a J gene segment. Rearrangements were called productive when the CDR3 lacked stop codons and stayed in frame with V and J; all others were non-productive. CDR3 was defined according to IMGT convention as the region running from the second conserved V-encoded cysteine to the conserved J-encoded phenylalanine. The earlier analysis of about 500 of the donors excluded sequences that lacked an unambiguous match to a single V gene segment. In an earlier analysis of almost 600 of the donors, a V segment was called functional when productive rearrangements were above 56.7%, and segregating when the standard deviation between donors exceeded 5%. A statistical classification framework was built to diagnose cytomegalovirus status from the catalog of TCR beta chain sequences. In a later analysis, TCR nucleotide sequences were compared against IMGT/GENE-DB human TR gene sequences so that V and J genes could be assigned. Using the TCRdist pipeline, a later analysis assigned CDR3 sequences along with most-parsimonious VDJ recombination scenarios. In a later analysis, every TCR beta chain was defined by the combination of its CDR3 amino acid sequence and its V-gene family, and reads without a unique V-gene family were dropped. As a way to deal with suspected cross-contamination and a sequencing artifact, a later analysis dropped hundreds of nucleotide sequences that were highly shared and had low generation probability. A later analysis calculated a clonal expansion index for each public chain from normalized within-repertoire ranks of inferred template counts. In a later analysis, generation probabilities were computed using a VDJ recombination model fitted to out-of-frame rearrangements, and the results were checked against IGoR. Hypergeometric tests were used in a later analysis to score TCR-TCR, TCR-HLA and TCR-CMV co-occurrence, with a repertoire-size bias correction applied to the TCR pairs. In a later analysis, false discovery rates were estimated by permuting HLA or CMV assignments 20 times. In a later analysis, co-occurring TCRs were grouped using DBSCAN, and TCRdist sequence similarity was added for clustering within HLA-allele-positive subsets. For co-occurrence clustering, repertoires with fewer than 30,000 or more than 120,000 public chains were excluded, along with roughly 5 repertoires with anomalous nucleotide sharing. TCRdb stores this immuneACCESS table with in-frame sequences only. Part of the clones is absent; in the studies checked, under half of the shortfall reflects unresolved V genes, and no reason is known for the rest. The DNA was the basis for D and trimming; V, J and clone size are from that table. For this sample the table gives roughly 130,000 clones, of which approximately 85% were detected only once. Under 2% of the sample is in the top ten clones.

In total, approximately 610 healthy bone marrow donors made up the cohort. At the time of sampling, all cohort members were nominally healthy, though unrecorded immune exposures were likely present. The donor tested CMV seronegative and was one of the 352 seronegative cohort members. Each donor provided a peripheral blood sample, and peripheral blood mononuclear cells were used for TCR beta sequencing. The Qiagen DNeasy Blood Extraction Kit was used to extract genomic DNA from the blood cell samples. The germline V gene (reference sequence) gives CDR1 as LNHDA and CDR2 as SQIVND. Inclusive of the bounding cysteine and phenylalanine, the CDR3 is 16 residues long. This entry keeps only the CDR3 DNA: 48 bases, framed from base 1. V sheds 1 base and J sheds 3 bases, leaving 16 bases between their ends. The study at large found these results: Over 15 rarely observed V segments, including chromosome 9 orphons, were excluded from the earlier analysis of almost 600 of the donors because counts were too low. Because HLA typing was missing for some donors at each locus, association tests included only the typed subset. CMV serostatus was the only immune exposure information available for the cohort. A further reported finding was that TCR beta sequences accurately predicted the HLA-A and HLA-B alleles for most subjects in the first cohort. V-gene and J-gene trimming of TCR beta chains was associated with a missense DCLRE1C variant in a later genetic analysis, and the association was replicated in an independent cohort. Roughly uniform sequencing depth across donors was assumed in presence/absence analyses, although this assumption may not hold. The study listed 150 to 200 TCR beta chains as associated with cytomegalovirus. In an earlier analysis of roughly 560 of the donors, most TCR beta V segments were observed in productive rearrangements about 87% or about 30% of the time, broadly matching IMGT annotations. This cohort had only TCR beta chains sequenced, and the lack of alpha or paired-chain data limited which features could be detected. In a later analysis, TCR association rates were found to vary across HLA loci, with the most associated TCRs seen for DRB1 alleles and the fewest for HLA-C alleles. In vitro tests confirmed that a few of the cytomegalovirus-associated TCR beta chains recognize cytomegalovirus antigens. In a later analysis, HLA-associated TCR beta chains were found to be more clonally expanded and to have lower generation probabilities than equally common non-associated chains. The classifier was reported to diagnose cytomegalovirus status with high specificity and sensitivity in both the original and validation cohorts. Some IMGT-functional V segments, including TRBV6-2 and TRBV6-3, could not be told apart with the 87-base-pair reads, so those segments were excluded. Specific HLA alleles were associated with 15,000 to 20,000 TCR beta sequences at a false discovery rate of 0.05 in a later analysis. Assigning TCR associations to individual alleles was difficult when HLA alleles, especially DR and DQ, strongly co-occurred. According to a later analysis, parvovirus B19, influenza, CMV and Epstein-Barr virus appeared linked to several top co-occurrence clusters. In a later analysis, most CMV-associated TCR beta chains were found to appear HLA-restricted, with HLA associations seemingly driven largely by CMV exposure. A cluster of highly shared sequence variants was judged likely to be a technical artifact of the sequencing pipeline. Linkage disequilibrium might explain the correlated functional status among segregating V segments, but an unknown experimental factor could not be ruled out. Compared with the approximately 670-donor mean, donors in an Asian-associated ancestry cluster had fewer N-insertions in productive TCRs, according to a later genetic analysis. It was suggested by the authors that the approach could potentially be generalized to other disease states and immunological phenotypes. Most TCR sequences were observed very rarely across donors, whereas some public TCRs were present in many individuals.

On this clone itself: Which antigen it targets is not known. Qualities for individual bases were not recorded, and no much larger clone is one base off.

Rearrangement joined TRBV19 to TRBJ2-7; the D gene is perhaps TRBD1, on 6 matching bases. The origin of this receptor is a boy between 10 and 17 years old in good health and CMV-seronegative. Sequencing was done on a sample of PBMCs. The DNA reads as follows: TGTGCCAGTAGTATAGGTGCAGGGGCAAAACTCTACGAGCAGTACTTC. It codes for CASSIGAGAKLYEQYF.